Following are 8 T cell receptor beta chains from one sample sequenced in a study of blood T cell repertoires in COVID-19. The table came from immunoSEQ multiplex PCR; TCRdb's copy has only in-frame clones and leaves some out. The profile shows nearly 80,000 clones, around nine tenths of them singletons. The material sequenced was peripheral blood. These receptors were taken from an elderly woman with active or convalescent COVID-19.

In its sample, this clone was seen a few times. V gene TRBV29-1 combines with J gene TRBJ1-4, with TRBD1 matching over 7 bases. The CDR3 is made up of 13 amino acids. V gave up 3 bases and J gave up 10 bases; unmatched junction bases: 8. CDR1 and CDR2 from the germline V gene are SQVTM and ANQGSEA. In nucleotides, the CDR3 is TGCAGCGTTGAGATCCAGGGGGTTCGAAAACTGTTTTTT. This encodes CSVEIQGVRKLFF.

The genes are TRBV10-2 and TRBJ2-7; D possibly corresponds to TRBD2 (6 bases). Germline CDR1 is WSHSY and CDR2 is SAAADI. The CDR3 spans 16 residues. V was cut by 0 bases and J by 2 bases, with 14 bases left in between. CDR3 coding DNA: TGCGCCAGCAGTGAGTCGAAACGGGGGTCCCCCTACGAGCAGTACTTC. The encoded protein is CASSESKRGSPYEQYF.

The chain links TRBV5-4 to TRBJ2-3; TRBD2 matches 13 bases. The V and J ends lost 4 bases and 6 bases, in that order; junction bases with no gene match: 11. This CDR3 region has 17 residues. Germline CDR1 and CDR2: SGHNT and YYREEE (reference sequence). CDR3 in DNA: TGTGCCAGCAGCCCAGTTACGGGACTAGCGGGGCCCGATACGCAGTATTTT. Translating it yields CASSPVTGLAGPDTQYF.

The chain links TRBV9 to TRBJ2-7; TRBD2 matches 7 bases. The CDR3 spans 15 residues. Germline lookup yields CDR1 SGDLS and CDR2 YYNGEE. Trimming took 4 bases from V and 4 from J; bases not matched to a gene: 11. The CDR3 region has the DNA TGTGCCAGCAGCACCCACCCCGGGACTAATTACGAGCAGTACTTC. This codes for CASSTHPGTNYEQYF.

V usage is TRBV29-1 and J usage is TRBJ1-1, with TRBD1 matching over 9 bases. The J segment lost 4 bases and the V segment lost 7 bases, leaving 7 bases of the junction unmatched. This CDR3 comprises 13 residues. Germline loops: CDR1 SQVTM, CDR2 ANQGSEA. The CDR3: CSGTGGWGTEAFF. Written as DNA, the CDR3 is TGCAGCGGAACAGGGGGCTGGGGCACTGAAGCTTTCTTT.

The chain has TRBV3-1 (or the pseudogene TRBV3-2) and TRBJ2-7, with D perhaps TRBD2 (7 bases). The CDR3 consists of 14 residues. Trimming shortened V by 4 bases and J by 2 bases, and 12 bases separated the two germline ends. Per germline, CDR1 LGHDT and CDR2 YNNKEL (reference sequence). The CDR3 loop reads CASSRKGGAYEQYF. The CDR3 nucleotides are TGTGCCAGCAGCCGAAAAGGGGGGGCCTACGAGCAGTACTTC.

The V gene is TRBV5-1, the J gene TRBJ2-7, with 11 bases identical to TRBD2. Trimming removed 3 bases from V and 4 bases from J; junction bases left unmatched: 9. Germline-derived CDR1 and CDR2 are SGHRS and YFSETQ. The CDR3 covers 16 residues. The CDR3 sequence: CASSWAGTSGTYEQYF. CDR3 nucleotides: TGCGCCAGCAGCTGGGCCGGGACTAGCGGAACATACGAGCAGTACTTC.

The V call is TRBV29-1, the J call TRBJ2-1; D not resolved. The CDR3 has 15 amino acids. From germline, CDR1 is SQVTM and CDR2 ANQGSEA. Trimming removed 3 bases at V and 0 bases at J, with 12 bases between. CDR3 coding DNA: TGCAGCGTTGATCGGCCGCCTAGCTCCTACAATGAGCAGTTCTTC. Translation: CSVDRPPSSYNEQFF.